What follows are 21 T cell receptor beta chains derived from one specimen sequenced in a study of blood T cell repertoires in COVID-19. Clones were sequenced by immunoSEQ multiplex PCR, and TCRdb holds only the in-frame ones, with some missing. This sample has about 220,000 clones, with 80% found just once. The sample comprised peripheral blood. These receptors originate from a woman in her sixties or seventies with acute or convalescent COVID-19.

The chain links TRBV5-5 to TRBJ1-4; 9 nucleotides align to TRBD1. This CDR3 is 15 amino acids long. Germline trimming cut 0 bases from V and 8 bases from J; bases unmatched to any gene: 5. Germline values: CDR1 SGHKS, CDR2 YYEKEE (reference sequence). The DNA for the CDR3 is TGTGCCAGCAGCTTGGCGGGACAGGGCGGGGAAAAACTGTTTTTT. It translates to CASSLAGQGGEKLFF.

The J gene is TRBJ2-5, the V gene TRBV3-1 (or the pseudogene TRBV3-2); D is possibly TRBD2 (6 bases). The CDR3 runs 15 residues. CDR1 is LGHDT and CDR2 is YNNKEL in the germline V gene (reference sequence). V lost 4 bases to trimming and J lost 5 bases, with 17 bases between them. The CDR3 region is CASSLLPGDGETQYF. The CDR3 coding sequence is TGTGCCAGCAGCCTGCTCCCGGGGGACGGGGAGACCCAGTACTTC.

The genes are TRBV24-1 and TRBJ2-1, with 11 nucleotides matching TRBD1. The CDR3 runs 15 residues. Germline CDR1 and CDR2: KGHDR and SFDVKD. Unmatched junction bases numbered 6, after V lost 5 bases and J lost 7 bases. The CDR3 protein is CATSGGQGVGNEQFF. For the CDR3, the DNA is TGTGCCACCAGTGGGGGACAGGGGGTTGGTAATGAGCAGTTCTTC.

The V call is TRBV5-4, the J call TRBJ1-1; 9 bases map to TRBD1. The germline gives CDR1 SGHNT, CDR2 YYREEE (reference sequence). Trimming at V came to 0 bases and at J to 6 bases, leaving 12 bases not matched to a gene. The CDR3 sequence is 17 residues long. DNA for the CDR3: TGTGCCAGCAGCTTGGATTTACAGGGGGCGTTGGGGGCTGAAGCTTTCTTT. It codes for CASSLDLQGALGAEAFF.

The chain joins TRBV3-1 (or the pseudogene TRBV3-2) to TRBJ2-6, with 9 bases aligning to TRBD1. The CDR3 is 15 amino acids. J lost 3 bases, V lost 6 bases, and 3 bases had no gene match. CDR1 LGHDT and CDR2 YNNKEL come from the germline V gene (reference sequence). The CDR3 here is CASRRDRVGANVLTF. Written as DNA, the CDR3 is TGTGCCAGCAGACGGGACAGGGTTGGGGCCAACGTCCTGACTTTC.

J is TRBJ1-3 and V is TRBV12-5, with 7 bases aligning to TRBD1. The junction had 3 bases not matched to a gene; V was cut back by 3 bases and J by 1 base. Germline loops: CDR1 LGHNT, CDR2 FRNRAP. The CDR3 is 15 residues long. CDR3 residues: CASGFATGSGNTIYF. As DNA, the CDR3 is TGTGCTAGTGGTTTCGCGACAGGGTCTGGAAACACCATATATTTT.

The chain couples TRBV6-5 to TRBJ2-3; D might be TRBD2 (7 bases). The V gene's germline CDR1 is MNHEY and CDR2 SVGAGI. Trimming shortened V by 6 bases and J by 3 bases, and 13 bases separated the two germline ends. The CDR3 is made up of 14 amino acids. The CDR3 loop is CASRRGPGTDTQYF. DNA for the CDR3: TGTGCCAGCAGGCGGGGGCCGGGTACAGATACGCAGTATTTT.

V is TRBV6-4 and J is TRBJ2-2; 7 nucleotides align to TRBD1. The CDR3 runs to 15 residues. V shed 3 bases and J 6 bases; nucleotides not matched to a gene: 7. Germline values: CDR1 MRHNA, CDR2 SNTAGT. CDR3 protein: CASSEQTGIAGELFF. The CDR3 nucleotides are TGTGCCAGCAGTGAACAGACAGGGATCGCCGGGGAGCTGTTTTTT.

The chain combines TRBV10-3 with TRBJ1-4; 12 bases are shared with TRBD1. The V and J ends lost 3 bases and 7 bases, in that order; junction bases with no gene match: 9. The CDR3 contains 17 residues. Germline V lookup: CDR1 ENHRY, CDR2 SYGVKD. As DNA, the CDR3 is TGTGCCATCAGTGACGCGGGACAGGGGGCGGGAGGTGAAAAACTGTTTTTT. Protein: CAISDAGQGAGGEKLFF.

The chain employs TRBV18 and TRBJ1-1; 8 nucleotides agree with TRBD1. After removal of 3 bases from V and 1 base from J, the junction contained 7 bases not matched to a gene. The CDR3 runs 16 residues. Germline V lookup: CDR1 KGHSH, CDR2 LQKENI. CDR3 amino acids: CASSPSGQDANTEAFF. The CDR3 nucleotides read TGTGCCAGCTCACCCTCGGGACAGGACGCGAACACTGAAGCTTTCTTT. Drawing the rest from reference TRBV18 and TRBJ1-1, the complete variable domain is NAGVMQNPRHLVRRRGQEARLRCSPMKGHSHVYWYRQLPEEGLKFMVYLQKENIIDESGMPKERFSAEFPKEGPSILRIQQVVRGDSAAYFCASSPSGQDANTEAFFGQGTRLTVV.

The rearrangement links TRBV6-4 to TRBJ2-1; 7 bases are shared with TRBD1. The germline V gene has CDR1 MRHNA and CDR2 SNTAGT. The V segment lost 5 bases and the J segment 6 bases; nucleotides outside the gene matches: 4. This CDR3 is built from 13 residues. The CDR3 loop is CASSHTGVNEQFF. In DNA, the CDR3 is TGTGCCAGCAGTCACACAGGGGTCAATGAGCAGTTCTTC.

The chain carries TRBV10-3 and TRBJ2-5; 14 bases are a match to TRBD2. With 4 bases clipped from V and 4 bases from J, the junction kept 2 bases outside the gene matches. The CDR3 contains 15 residues. CDR1 and CDR2 (germline): ENHRY, SYGVKD. CDR3 nucleotide sequence: TGTGCCATCAGTGGGACTAGCGGGGGGTTAGAGACCCAGTACTTC. It is translated as CAISGTSGGLETQYF.

The V and J genes are TRBV7-2 and TRBJ2-1; 14 bases fit TRBD2. Trimming at V came to 4 bases and at J to 8 bases, leaving 13 bases not matched to a gene. The CDR3 sequence is 18 residues long. Germline CDR1 is SGHTA and CDR2 is FQGNSA. CDR3 sequence reads: CASSYSRTSGGPWDEQFF. Written as DNA, the CDR3 is TGTGCCAGCAGCTATAGCCGGACTAGCGGGGGGCCTTGGGATGAGCAGTTCTTC.

This sequence joins TRBV19 and TRBJ1-5, with D perhaps matching TRBD1 (5 bases). This CDR3 is built from 15 residues. Germline V gene lookup returns CDR1 LNHDA and CDR2 SQIVND (reference sequence). Trimming left V 5 bases short and J 3 bases short, with 14 bases between. Written as DNA, the CDR3 is TGTGCCAGTAGTCCTCAGGGAAATTACAATCAGCCCCAGCATTTT. Protein: CASSPQGNYNQPQHF.

The gene calls are TRBV9 and TRBJ1-6; possibly TRBD1 for D (5 bases). This CDR3 region has 15 residues. Deletions cut 0 bases from V and 8 bases from J, with 12 bases between. CDR1 is SGDLS and CDR2 is YYNGEE in the germline V gene. As DNA, the CDR3 is TGTGCCAGCAGCGTAGGGGGTGGGACTTATTCACCCCTCCACTTT. Translated, it gives CASSVGGGTYSPLHF.

The chain joins TRBV24-1 to TRBJ2-2, with D perhaps matching TRBD1 (5 bases). The CDR3 contains 16 residues. Trimming took off 9 bases at V and 0 bases at J, with 16 bases between the two ends. Germline CDR1 and CDR2: KGHDR and SFDVKD. CDR3 coding DNA: TGTGCCACCTCAAGGGGTAGGGCAGCGAACACCGGGGAGCTGTTTTTT. It yields the protein CATSRGRAANTGELFF.

The chain joins TRBV30 to TRBJ2-3; D may be TRBD2 (5 bases). Trimming took 4 bases from V and 5 from J, leaving 16 bases between them. The CDR3 spans 14 residues. Germline V gene lookup returns CDR1 GTSNPN and CDR2 SVGIG (reference sequence). The CDR3 reads CAWKWTGIRDTQYF. CDR3 sequence (DNA): TGTGCCTGGAAATGGACCGGGATTAGAGATACGCAGTATTTT.

The V gene is TRBV6-2 or TRBV6-3, the J gene TRBJ2-1, with a possible D match to TRBD2 (6 bases). The CDR3 covers 15 residues. Germline CDR1 reads MNHEY; CDR2 reads SVGEGT. V lost 7 bases, J lost 5 bases, and 18 bases lay in between. CDR3 loop: CASTPGWGLHNEQFF. The CDR3, as DNA: TGTGCCAGCACCCCCGGTTGGGGACTGCACAATGAGCAGTTCTTC.

This clone has more than one count but fewer than ten. The rearrangement links TRBV7-3 to TRBJ2-1, with 10 positions matching TRBD1. This CDR3 region has 17 residues. Germline CDR1 and CDR2: SGHTA and FQGTGA. V lost 5 bases, J lost 2 bases, and 9 bases stayed unmatched. The CDR3 DNA is TGTGCCAGCAGCACCTTGTCCGGGACAGGGGCCTACAATGAGCAGTTCTTC. Its translation: CASSTLSGTGAYNEQFF. The full variable domain, its missing parts supplied by reference TRBV7-3 and TRBJ2-1, is GAGVSQTPSNKVTEKGKYVELRCDPISGHTALYWYRQSLGQGPEFLIYFQGTGAADDSGLPNDRFFAVRPEGSVSTLKIQRTERGDSAVYLCASSTLSGTGAYNEQFFGPGTRLTVL.

The V gene is TRBV3-1 (or the pseudogene TRBV3-2), the J gene TRBJ2-3, with D unresolved. Looked up from germline, CDR1 is LGHDT and CDR2 is YNNKEL (reference sequence). The CDR3 is made up of 12 amino acids. V lost 3 bases and J 9 bases, leaving 10 bases between the germline ends. For the CDR3, the DNA is TGTGCCAGCAGCCAGAGAGACGGGACGCAGTATTTT. Amino acid sequence: CASSQRDGTQYF.

The CDR3 here is CASSLARAGDTGELFF. For the CDR3, the DNA is TGCGCCAGCAGCTTGGCCCGAGCGGGGGACACCGGGGAGCTGTTTTTT. This chain uses TRBV5-1 with TRBJ2-2; 8 bases match TRBD2. V lost 0 bases to trimming and J lost 3 bases; unmatched junction nucleotides: 4. Germline-derived CDR1 and CDR2 are SGHRS and YFSETQ. This CDR3 has 16 residues. The entire variable domain, with the rest obtained from reference TRBV5-1 and TRBJ2-2, is as follows: KAGVTQTPRYLIKTRGQQVTLSCSPISGHRSVSWYQQTPGQGLQFLFEYFSETQRNKGNFPGRFSGRQFSNSRSEMNVSTLELGDSALYLCASSLARAGDTGELFFGEGSRLTVL.